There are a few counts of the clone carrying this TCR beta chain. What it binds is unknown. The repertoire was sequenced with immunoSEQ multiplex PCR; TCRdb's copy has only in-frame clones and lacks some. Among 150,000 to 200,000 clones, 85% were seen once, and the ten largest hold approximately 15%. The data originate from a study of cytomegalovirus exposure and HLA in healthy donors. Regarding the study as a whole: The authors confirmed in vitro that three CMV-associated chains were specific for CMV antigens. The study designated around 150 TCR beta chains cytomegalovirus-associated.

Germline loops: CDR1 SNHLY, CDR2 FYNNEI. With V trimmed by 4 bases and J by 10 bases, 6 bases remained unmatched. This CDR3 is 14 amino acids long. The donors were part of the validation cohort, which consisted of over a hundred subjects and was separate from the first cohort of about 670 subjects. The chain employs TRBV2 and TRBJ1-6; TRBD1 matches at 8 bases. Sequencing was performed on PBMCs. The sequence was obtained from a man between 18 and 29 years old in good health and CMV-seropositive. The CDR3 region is CASSGRTGHSPLHF. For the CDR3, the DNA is TGTGCCAGCAGTGGTAGGACAGGGCACTCACCCCTCCACTTT. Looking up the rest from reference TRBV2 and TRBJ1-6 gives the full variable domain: EPEVTQTPSHQVTQMGQEVILRCVPISNHLYFYWYRQILGQKVEFLVSFYNNEISEKSEIFDDQFSVERPDGSNFTLKIRSTKLEDSAMYFCASSGRTGHSPLHFGNGTRLTVT.